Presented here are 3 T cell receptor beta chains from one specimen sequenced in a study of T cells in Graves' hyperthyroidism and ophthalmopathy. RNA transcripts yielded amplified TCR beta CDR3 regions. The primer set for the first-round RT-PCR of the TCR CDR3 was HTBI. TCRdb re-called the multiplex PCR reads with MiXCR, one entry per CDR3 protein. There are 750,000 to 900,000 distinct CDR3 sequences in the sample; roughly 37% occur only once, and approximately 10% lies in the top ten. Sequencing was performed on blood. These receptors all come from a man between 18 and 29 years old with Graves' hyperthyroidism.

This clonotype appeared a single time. The CDR3 is CASSLEGTSGGQETQYF. DNA of the CDR3: TGTGCCAGCAGCCTGGAAGGGACTAGCGGGGGGCAAGAGACCCAGTACTTC. V and J are TRBV7-9 and TRBJ2-7; 15 nucleotides line up with TRBD2. Matching the DNA end better, TRBJ2-5 makes the J call doubtful. Germline loops: CDR1 SEHNR, CDR2 FQNEAQ (reference sequence). The CDR3 length is 17 residues.

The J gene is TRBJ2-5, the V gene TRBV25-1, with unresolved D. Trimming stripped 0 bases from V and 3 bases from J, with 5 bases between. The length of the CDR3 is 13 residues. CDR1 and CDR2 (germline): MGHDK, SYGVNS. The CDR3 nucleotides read TGTGCCAGCAGTGAATATTGGAAAGAGACCCAGTACTTC. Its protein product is CASSEYWKETQYF.

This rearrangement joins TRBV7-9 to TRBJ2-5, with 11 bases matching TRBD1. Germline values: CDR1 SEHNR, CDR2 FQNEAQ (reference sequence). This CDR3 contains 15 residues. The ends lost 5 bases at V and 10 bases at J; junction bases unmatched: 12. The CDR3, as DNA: TGTGCCAGCAGCCGCCGGGACAGGGGGGGACGACACCAGTACTTC. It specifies CASSRRDRGGRHQYF.